The sequence of this TCR beta chain was determined in a study of T cell responses to AZD1222 COVID-19 vaccine. V gave up 3 bases and J gave up 0 bases, with 6 bases separating them. CDR3 size: 13 residues. Per the germline V gene, CDR1 is LNHDA and CDR2 is SQIVND (reference sequence). Data came from immunoSEQ multiplex PCR; TCRdb stores just in-frame clones and leaves some out. The sample holds about 120,000 clones, around 90% seen once. As concerns this clone: The antigen is unknown.

Broader study findings: Spike-wide vaccine-associated CD4 TCRs dominated at 160-218 and 743-854. Increases in Spike-specific TCR breadth and depth were seen after two AZD1222 doses. Sampling captured repertoires only after the peak T cell response. A mostly white British donor set with more females was recruited, and clonal diversity was possibly underestimated.

Material: peripheral blood, obtained on day 0 of AZD1222 vaccination. The genes are TRBV19 and TRBJ2-7, with unresolved D. The receptor comes from an adult in good health. The CDR3 loop reads CASSIEVSYEQYF. CDR3 sequence (DNA): TGTGCCAGTAGTATTGAGGTCTCCTACGAGCAGTACTTC. Drawing the rest from reference TRBV19 and TRBJ2-7, the complete variable domain is DGGITQSPKYLFRKEGQNVTLSCEQNLNHDAMYWYRQDPGQGLRLIYYSQIVNDFQKGDIAEGYSVSREKKESFPLTVTSAQKNPTAFYLCASSIEVSYEQYFGPGTRLTVT.